The following is a T cell receptor (beta chain) sequence with its context. Its specificity is unknown. The data derive from a study of T cell responses to AZD1222 COVID-19 vaccine. Study in general: Recipients boosted at about 4 weeks or about 12 weeks are pooled.

The V gene end was trimmed by 0 bases and the J gene end by 0 bases; junction bases not matched to a gene: 7. The CDR3 contains 18 residues. CDR1 is SGHRS and CDR2 is YFSETQ in the germline V gene. Whole-study findings and limits: Unmutated variant regions are reportedly the target of nearly half of TCRs that are spike-specific. The study found vaccine-associated CD4 TCRs spanning spike, dominant at 160-218 and 743-854.

Measured with immunoSEQ multiplex PCR; TCRdb has only the in-frame clones, and not every one. The repertoire holds under 200,000 clones, with roughly 90% as singletons. The starting material was peripheral blood, obtained on day 0 of AZD1222 vaccination. The origin of this receptor is an adult in good health. The chain joins TRBV5-1 to TRBJ1-3, with 9 bases aligning to TRBD1. The CDR3: CASSLGGTGTFSGNTIYF. Here the CDR3 DNA reads TGCGCCAGCAGCTTGGGGGGGACAGGGACTTTCTCTGGAAACACCATATATTTT.